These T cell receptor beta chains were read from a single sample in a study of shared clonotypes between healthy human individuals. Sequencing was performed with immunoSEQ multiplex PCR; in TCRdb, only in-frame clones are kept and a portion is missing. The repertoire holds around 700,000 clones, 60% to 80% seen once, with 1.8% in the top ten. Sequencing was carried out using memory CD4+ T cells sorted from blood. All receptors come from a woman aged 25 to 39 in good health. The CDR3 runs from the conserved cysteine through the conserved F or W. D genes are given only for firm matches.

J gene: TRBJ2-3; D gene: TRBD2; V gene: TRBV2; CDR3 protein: CASSGIAGWTDTQYF
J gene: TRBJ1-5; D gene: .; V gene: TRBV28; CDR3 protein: CASSPQNQPQHF
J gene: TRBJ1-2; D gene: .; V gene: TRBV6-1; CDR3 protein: CASSEVRGSYGYTF
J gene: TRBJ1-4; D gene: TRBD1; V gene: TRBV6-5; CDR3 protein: CASRALQGWAEKLFF
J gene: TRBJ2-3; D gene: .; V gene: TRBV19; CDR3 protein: CASNDPVSTDTQYF
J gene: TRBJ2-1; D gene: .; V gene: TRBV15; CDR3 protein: CATSRRPVNEQFF
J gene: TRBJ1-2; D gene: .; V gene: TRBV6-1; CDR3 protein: CASNPSTGHYGYTF
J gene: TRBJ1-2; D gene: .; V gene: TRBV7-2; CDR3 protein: CASSSHGYGYTF
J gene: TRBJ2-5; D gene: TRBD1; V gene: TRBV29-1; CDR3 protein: CSVSPTNDRGKQYF
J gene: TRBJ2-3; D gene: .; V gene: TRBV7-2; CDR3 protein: CASSPQWGTDTQYF